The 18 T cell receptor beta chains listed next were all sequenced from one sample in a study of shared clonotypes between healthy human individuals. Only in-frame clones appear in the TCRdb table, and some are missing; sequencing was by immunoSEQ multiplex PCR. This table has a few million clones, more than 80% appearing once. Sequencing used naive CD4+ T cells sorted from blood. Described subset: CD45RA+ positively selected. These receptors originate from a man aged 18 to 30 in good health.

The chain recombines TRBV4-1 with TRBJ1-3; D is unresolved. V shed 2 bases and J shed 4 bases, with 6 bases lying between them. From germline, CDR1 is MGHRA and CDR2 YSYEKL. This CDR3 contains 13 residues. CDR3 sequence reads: CASSQSHGNTIYF. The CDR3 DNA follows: TGCGCCAGCAGCCAATCACACGGAAACACCATATATTTT.

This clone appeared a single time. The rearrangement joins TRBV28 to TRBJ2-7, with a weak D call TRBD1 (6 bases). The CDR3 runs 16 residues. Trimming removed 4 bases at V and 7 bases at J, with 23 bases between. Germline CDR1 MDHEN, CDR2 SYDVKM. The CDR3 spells CASSSPSLGQTREQYF. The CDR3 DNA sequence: TGTGCCAGCAGTTCCCCTTCACTTGGACAGACCCGGGAGCAGTACTTC.

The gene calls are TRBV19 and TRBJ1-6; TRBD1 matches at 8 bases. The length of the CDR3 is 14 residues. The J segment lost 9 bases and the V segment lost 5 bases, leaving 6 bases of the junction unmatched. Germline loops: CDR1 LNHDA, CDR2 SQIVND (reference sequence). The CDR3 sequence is CASSLQGEGSPLHF. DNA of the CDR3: TGTGCCAGTAGTTTACAGGGGGAAGGTTCACCCCTCCACTTT.

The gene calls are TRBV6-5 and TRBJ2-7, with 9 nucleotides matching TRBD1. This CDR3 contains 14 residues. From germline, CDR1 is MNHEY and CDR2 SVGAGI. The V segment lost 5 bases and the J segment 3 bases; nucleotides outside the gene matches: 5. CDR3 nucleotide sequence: TGTGCCAGCAGTGCACGACAGGGGGTCTACGAGCAGTACTTC. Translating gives CASSARQGVYEQYF.

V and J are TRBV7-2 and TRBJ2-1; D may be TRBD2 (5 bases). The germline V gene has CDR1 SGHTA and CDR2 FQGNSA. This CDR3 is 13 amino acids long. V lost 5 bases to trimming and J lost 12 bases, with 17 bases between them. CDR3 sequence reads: CASSRWTGVGQFF. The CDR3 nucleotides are TGTGCCAGCAGCCGCTGGACTGGGGTAGGGCAGTTCTTC. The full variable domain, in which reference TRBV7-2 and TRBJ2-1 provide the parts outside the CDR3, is GAGVSQSPSNKVTEKGKDVELRCDPISGHTALYWYRQSLGQGLEFLIYFQGNSAPDKSGLPSDRFSAERTGGSVSTLTIQRTQQEDSAVYLCASSRWTGVGQFFGPGTRLTVL.

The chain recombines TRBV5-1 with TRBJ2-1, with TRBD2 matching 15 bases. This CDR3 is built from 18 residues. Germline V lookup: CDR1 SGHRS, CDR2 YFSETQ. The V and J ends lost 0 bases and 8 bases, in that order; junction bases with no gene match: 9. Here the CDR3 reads CASSLAGGGLAGGYEQFF. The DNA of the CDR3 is TGCGCCAGCAGCTTGGCGGGGGGCGGACTAGCGGGAGGGTATGAGCAGTTCTTC. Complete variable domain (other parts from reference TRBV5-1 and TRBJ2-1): KAGVTQTPRYLIKTRGQQVTLSCSPISGHRSVSWYQQTPGQGLQFLFEYFSETQRNKGNFPGRFSGRQFSNSRSEMNVSTLELGDSALYLCASSLAGGGLAGGYEQFFGPGTRLTVL.

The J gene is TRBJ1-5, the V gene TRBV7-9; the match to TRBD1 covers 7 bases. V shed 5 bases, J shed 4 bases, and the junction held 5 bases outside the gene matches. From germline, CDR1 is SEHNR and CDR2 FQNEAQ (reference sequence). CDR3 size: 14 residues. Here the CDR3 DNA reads TGTGCCAGCAGCCCGACAGGGCTAAATCAGCCCCAGCATTTT. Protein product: CASSPTGLNQPQHF.

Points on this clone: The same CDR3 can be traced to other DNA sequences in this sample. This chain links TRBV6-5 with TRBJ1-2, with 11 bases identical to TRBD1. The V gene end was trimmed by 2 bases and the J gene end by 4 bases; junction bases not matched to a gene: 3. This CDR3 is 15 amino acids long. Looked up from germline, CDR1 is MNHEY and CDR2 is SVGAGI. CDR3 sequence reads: CASSYRDRGSYGYTF. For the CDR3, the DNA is TGTGCCAGCAGTTACCGGGACAGGGGGAGCTATGGCTACACCTTC.

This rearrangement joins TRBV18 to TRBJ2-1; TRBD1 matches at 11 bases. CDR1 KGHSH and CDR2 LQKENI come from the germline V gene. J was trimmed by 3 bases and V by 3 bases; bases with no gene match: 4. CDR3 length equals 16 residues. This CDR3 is CASSPLGTGGYNEQFF. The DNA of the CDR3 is TGTGCCAGCTCACCCCTCGGGACAGGGGGCTACAATGAGCAGTTCTTC. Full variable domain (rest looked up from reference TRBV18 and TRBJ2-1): NAGVMQNPRHLVRRRGQEARLRCSPMKGHSHVYWYRQLPEEGLKFMVYLQKENIIDESGMPKERFSAEFPKEGPSILRIQQVVRGDSAAYFCASSPLGTGGYNEQFFGPGTRLTVL.

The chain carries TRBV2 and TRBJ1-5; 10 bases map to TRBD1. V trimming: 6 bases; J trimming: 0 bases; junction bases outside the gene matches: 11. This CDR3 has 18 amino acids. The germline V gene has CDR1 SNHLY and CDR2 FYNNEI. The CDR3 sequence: CASRLGQGPPSSNQPQHF. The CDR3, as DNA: TGTGCCAGCAGACTGGGACAGGGGCCCCCCTCTAGCAATCAGCCCCAGCATTTT. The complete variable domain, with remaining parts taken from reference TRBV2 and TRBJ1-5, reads EPEVTQTPSHQVTQMGQEVILRCVPISNHLYFYWYRQILGQKVEFLVSFYNNEISEKSEIFDDQFSVERPDGSNFTLKIRSTKLEDSAMYFCASRLGQGPPSSNQPQHFGDGTRLSIL.

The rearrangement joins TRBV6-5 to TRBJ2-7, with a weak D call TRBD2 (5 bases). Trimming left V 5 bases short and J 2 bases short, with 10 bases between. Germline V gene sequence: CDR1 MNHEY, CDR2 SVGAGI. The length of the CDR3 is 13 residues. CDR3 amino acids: CASSRRPTYEQYF. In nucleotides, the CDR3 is TGTGCCAGCAGTAGGAGGCCAACCTACGAGCAGTACTTC.

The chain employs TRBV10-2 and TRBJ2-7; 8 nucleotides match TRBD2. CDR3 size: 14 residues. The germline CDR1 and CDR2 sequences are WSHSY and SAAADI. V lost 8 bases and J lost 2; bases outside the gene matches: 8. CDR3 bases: TGCGCCAGCCAGATAGCGGGATCCCCCTACGAGCAGTACTTC. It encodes CASQIAGSPYEQYF.

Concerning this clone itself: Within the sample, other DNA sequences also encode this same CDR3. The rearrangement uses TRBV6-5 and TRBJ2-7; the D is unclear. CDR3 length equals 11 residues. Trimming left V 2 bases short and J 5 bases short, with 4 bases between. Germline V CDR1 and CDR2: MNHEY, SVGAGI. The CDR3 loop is CASSYVDEQYF. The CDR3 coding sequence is TGTGCCAGCAGTTACGTGGACGAGCAGTACTTC.

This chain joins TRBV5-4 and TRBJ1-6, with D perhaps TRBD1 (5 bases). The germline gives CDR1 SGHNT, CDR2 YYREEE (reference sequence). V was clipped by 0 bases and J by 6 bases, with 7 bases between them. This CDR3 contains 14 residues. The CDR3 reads CASSLDQGNSPLHF. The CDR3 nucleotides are TGTGCCAGCAGCTTGGACCAGGGTAATTCACCCCTCCACTTT.

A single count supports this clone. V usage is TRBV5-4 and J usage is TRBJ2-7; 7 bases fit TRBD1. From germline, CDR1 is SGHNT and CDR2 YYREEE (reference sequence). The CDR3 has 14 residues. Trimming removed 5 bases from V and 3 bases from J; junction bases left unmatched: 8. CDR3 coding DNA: TGTGCCAGCAGTGAGACAGGGAAAGGCTACGAGCAGTACTTC. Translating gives CASSETGKGYEQYF.

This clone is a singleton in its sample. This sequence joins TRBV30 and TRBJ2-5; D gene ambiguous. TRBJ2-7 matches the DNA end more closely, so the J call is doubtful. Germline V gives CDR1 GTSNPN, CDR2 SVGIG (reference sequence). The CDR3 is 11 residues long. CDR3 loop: CAWSVIVEQYF. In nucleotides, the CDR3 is TGTGCCTGGAGTGTAATAGTCGAGCAGTACTTC.

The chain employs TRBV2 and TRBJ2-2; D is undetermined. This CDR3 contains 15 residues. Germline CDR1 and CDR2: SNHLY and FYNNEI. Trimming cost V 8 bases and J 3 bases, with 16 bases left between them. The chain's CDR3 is CASSFSRSDTGELFF. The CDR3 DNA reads TGTGCCAGCTCGTTTAGCCGCTCTGACACCGGGGAGCTGTTTTTT. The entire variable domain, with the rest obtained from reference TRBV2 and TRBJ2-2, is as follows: EPEVTQTPSHQVTQMGQEVILRCVPISNHLYFYWYRQILGQKVEFLVSFYNNEISEKSEIFDDQFSVERPDGSNFTLKIRSTKLEDSAMYFCASSFSRSDTGELFFGEGSRLTVL.

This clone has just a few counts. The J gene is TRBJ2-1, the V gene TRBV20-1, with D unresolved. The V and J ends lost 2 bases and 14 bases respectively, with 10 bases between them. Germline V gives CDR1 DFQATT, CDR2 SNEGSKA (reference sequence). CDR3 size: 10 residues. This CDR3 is CSARSDVEFF. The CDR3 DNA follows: TGCAGTGCTAGATCGGACGTGGAGTTCTTC.